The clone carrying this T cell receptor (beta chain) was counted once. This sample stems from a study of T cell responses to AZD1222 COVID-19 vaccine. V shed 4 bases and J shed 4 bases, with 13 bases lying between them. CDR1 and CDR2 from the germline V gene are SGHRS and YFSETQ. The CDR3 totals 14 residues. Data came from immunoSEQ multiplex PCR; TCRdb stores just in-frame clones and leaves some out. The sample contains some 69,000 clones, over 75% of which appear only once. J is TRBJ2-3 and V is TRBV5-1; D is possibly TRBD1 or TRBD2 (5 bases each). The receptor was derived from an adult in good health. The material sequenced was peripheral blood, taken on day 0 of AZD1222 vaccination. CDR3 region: CASSRSQGPDTQYF. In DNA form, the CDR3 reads TGCGCCAGCAGCCGTTCCCAGGGACCAGATACGCAGTATTTT. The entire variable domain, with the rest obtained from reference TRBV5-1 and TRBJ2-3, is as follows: KAGVTQTPRYLIKTRGQQVTLSCSPISGHRSVSWYQQTPGQGLQFLFEYFSETQRNKGNFPGRFSGRQFSNSRSEMNVSTLELGDSALYLCASSRSQGPDTQYFGPGTRLTVL.